A single sample is the source of the 27 T cell receptor beta chains below, sequenced in a study of T cell responses to AZD1222 COVID-19 vaccine. Sequencing used immunoSEQ multiplex PCR; TCRdb keeps in-frame clones, though not all of them. The sample contains some 200,000 clones, 80% to 95% of which appear only once. Sequencing used peripheral blood, obtained 28 days after the second AZD1222 dose. The source of these receptors is an adult who received the AZD1222 COVID-19 vaccine.

The genes are TRBV28 and TRBJ1-3; D is perhaps TRBD1 (6 bases). This CDR3 is 14 amino acids long. Trimming removed 6 bases at V and 4 bases at J, with 13 bases between. Germline assignment: CDR1 MDHEN and CDR2 SYDVKM. The CDR3 DNA follows: TGTGCCAGCAGACCACAGGGTATCGGAAACACCATATATTTT. Protein: CASRPQGIGNTIYF.

This chain connects TRBV6-1 to TRBJ2-1; no clear D. This CDR3 has 13 residues. Trimming removed 0 bases from V and 7 bases from J, with 7 bases in between. Germline CDR1 MNHNS, CDR2 SASEGT. The CDR3 loop is CASSEAGRNEQFF. The CDR3 DNA reads as TGTGCCAGCAGTGAAGCGGGCCGGAATGAGCAGTTCTTC.

This clone has a handful of counts. DNA of the CDR3: TGTGCCAGCACTATAACCGGGACAGGGAGTCAAAAACTGTTTTTT. Its translation is CASTITGTGSQKLFF. The chain has TRBV28 and TRBJ1-4, with TRBD1 identical over 9 bases. Per germline, CDR1 MDHEN and CDR2 SYDVKM. The CDR3 totals 15 residues. V was clipped by 7 bases and J by 9 bases; unmatched bases: 12.

The chain couples TRBV11-2 to TRBJ1-3; D gene uncertain. Trimming shortened V by 1 base and J by 4 bases, and 5 bases separated the two germline ends. CDR3 length: 13 amino acids. Germline CDR1 reads SGHAT; CDR2 reads FQNNGV. CDR3 DNA: TGTGCCAGCAGCTTAGTCAGCGGAAACACCATATATTTT. This translates into CASSLVSGNTIYF.

J is TRBJ2-1 and V is TRBV5-4; TRBD2 matches at 13 bases. The CDR3 extends over 18 amino acids. The germline gives CDR1 SGHNT, CDR2 YYREEE (reference sequence). V shed 3 bases, J shed 8 bases, and the junction held 14 bases outside the gene matches. The CDR3 sequence: CASSSTSGGSGRWYEQFF. As DNA, the CDR3 is TGTGCCAGCAGCTCGACTAGCGGGGGGTCCGGCCGGTGGTATGAGCAGTTCTTC.

The chain couples TRBV30 to TRBJ1-2, with D hard to call. This CDR3 is 16 amino acids long. V lost 0 bases, J lost 1 base, and 15 bases lay in between. CDR1 GTSNPN and CDR2 SVGIG come from the germline V gene (reference sequence). The CDR3 sequence: CAWSVVGLPFNYGYTF. CDR3 nucleotide sequence: TGTGCCTGGAGTGTAGTAGGGCTCCCCTTTAACTATGGCTACACCTTC.

The V call is TRBV30, the J call TRBJ1-1, with D possibly being TRBD1 (6 bases). V lost 4 bases and J lost 10, with 13 bases in between. This CDR3 spans 11 amino acids. Looked up from germline, CDR1 is GTSNPN and CDR2 is SVGIG (reference sequence). CDR3 in amino acids: CAWTGAGRAFF. For the CDR3, the DNA is TGTGCCTGGACGGGGGCAGGGAGAGCTTTCTTT.

The V gene is TRBV5-1, the J gene TRBJ1-1; no clear D gene. V was shortened by 7 bases and J by 2 bases, with 9 bases between the two germline ends. Per germline, CDR1 SGHRS and CDR2 YFSETQ. CDR3 length equals 12 residues. The CDR3 loop reads CASSRTNTEAFF. The CDR3 coding sequence is TGCGCCAGCTCAAGGACTAACACTGAAGCTTTCTTT.

The rearrangement links TRBV13 to TRBJ1-3; 9 nucleotides align to TRBD1. The CDR3 totals 18 residues. The V gene's germline CDR1 is PRHDT and CDR2 FYEKMQ (reference sequence). Trimming removed 3 bases from V and 1 base from J; junction bases left unmatched: 10. CDR3 amino acids: CASSFRDREGLSGNTIYF. CDR3 nucleotides: TGTGCCAGCAGCTTCCGGGACAGGGAAGGGCTATCTGGAAACACCATATATTTT. The full variable domain, with the rest looked up from reference TRBV13 and TRBJ1-3, is AAGVIQSPRHLIKEKRETATLKCYPIPRHDTVYWYQQGPGQDPQFLISFYEKMQSDKGSIPDRFSAQQFSDYHSELNMSSLELGDSALYFCASSFRDREGLSGNTIYFGEGSWLTVV.

V gene TRBV19 combines with J gene TRBJ1-2, with D uncertain. CDR1 and CDR2 (germline): LNHDA, SQIVND (reference sequence). V lost 3 bases and J 9 bases, leaving 14 bases between the germline ends. The CDR3 spans 13 residues. This CDR3 reads CASSIGGGRSYTF. The CDR3 DNA sequence: TGTGCCAGTAGTATCGGTGGTGGGAGGAGCTACACCTTC.

The chain joins TRBV6-5 to TRBJ2-2; D not resolved. Germline V gene data show CDR1 as MNHEY and CDR2 as SVGAGI. The CDR3 is 15 residues long. V shed 5 bases and J shed 6 bases, with 16 bases lying between them. The CDR3 loop is CASSLRRPPAGELFF. The CDR3 DNA sequence: TGTGCCAGCAGTCTCCGACGACCCCCGGCCGGGGAGCTGTTTTTT.

Remarks on this clone: In the same sample, other DNA sequences code for this CDR3. The rearrangement uses TRBV7-3 and TRBJ1-2; 9 bases are a match to TRBD1. The CDR3 length is 13 residues. Germline values: CDR1 SGHTA, CDR2 FQGTGA. The V gene end was trimmed by 5 bases and the J gene end by 4 bases; junction bases not matched to a gene: 2. The chain's CDR3 is CASSRGQGYGYTF. The DNA for the CDR3 is TGTGCCAGCAGCCGGGGACAGGGCTATGGCTACACCTTC.

The rearrangement uses TRBV7-6 and TRBJ2-2; D might be TRBD2 (5 bases). Trimming shortened V by 5 bases and J by 6 bases, and 16 bases separated the two germline ends. This CDR3 contains 15 residues. Germline V gene sequence: CDR1 SGHVS, CDR2 FNYEAQ. The CDR3 bases are TGTGCCAGCAGCCCCACCGGACTGCTCCCCGGGGAGCTGTTTTTT. Residues: CASSPTGLLPGELFF.

The V call is TRBV6-5, the J call TRBJ2-7; 7 bases are shared with TRBD1. V shed 2 bases, J shed 6 bases, and the junction held 13 bases outside the gene matches. The CDR3 covers 16 residues. Per germline, CDR1 MNHEY and CDR2 SVGAGI. CDR3 loop: CASSYIPTTGTGEQYF. The CDR3 nucleotides are TGTGCCAGCAGTTACATCCCCACGACAGGGACGGGCGAGCAGTACTTC.

The J gene is TRBJ1-2, the V gene TRBV5-1; no reliable D call. The V and J ends lost 0 bases and 5 bases respectively, with 11 bases between them. This CDR3 has 14 residues. The V gene's germline CDR1 is SGHRS and CDR2 YFSETQ. The CDR3 sequence is CASSLGSAGYGYTF. In DNA, the CDR3 is TGCGCCAGCAGCTTGGGCAGCGCGGGGTATGGCTACACCTTC.

The V call is TRBV29-1, the J call TRBJ1-4; D is ambiguous. CDR1 and CDR2 from the germline V gene are SQVTM and ANQGSEA. V lost 6 bases and J lost 13, with 15 bases in between. The length of the CDR3 is 11 residues. CDR3 protein: CSVARTEGLFF. The CDR3 region has the DNA TGCAGCGTCGCCCGGACGGAGGGACTGTTTTTT.

V gene TRBV27 combines with J gene TRBJ2-3; D is undetermined. The CDR3 totals 11 residues. V lost 3 bases, J lost 8 bases, and 6 bases lay in between. CDR1 and CDR2 (germline): MNHEY, SMNVEV (reference sequence). The CDR3 nucleotides read TGTGCCAGCAGTTTTTTTGGTACGCAGTATTTT. Translation: CASSFFGTQYF.

V usage is TRBV12-3 or TRBV12-4 and J usage is TRBJ2-1; 10 bases fit TRBD1. The CDR3 loop spans 13 amino acids. V was pared by 6 bases and J by 7 bases, with 3 bases of the junction left unmatched. In DNA, the CDR3 is TGTGCCAGCAGCCAGGACAGGGGGAATGAGCAGTTCTTC. Translated: CASSQDRGNEQFF.

V usage is TRBV27 and J usage is TRBJ1-6, with 7 bases aligning to TRBD1. V gave up 0 bases and J gave up 10 bases; unmatched junction bases: 12. Germline CDR1 and CDR2: MNHEY and SMNVEV (reference sequence). The CDR3 has 17 amino acids. CDR3 in amino acids: CASSLSGWTGNSSPLHF. CDR3 in DNA: TGTGCCAGCAGTTTATCGGGATGGACAGGAAACAGCTCACCCCTCCACTTT.

V gene TRBV3-1 (or the pseudogene TRBV3-2) combines with J gene TRBJ1-4; D is unclear. This CDR3 contains 16 residues. With 2 bases removed from V and 4 bases from J, the gap between germline ends came to 14 bases. Germline CDR1 and CDR2: LGHDT and YNNKEL (reference sequence). The CDR3, as DNA: TGTGCCAGCAGCCAATCTCTCGCGCACGGTAATGAAAAACTGTTTTTT. This translates into CASSQSLAHGNEKLFF.

The chain carries TRBV6-2 or TRBV6-3 and TRBJ1-5; tentative D call: TRBD1 (6 bases). Per germline, CDR1 MNHEY and CDR2 SVGEGT. The CDR3 spans 14 residues. V shed 1 base and J shed 7 bases, with 11 bases lying between them. The CDR3 sequence: CASSYYREGQPQHF. The CDR3, as DNA: TGTGCCAGCAGTTACTACAGGGAAGGCCAGCCCCAGCATTTT.

V and J are TRBV7-2 and TRBJ2-3; 13 positions match TRBD2. The CDR3 has 19 residues. Germline V CDR1 and CDR2: SGHTA, FQGNSA. The V gene end was trimmed by 3 bases and the J gene end by 8 bases; junction bases not matched to a gene: 17. The CDR3 region is CASSLFRRTSGGDGGTQYF. The DNA for the CDR3 is TGTGCCAGCAGCTTGTTTAGGCGTACTAGCGGGGGGGATGGCGGTACGCAGTATTTT.

This chain links TRBV19 with TRBJ1-5; tentatively, D is TRBD1 (6 bases). Trimming took 5 bases from V and 4 from J, leaving 33 bases between them. CDR3 size: 21 residues. Germline values: CDR1 LNHDA, CDR2 SQIVND (reference sequence). Here the CDR3 DNA reads TGTGCCAGTAGTCCAACTAGCTCCCTTCGCGCATCAGGGGAGGCAAATCAGCCCCAGCATTTT. Translation gives CASSPTSSLRASGEANQPQHF.

J is TRBJ1-4 and V is TRBV11-2, with TRBD1 as a possible D gene (6 bases). The V end lost 5 bases, the J end lost 3 bases, and 16 bases lay between the germline ends. The CDR3 length is 16 residues. The germline V gene has CDR1 SGHAT and CDR2 FQNNGV. CDR3 sequence (DNA): TGTGCCAGCAGCCCCGACGGGGGCGTCGCTAATGAAAAACTGTTTTTT. As protein: CASSPDGGVANEKLFF. Full variable domain (remainder filled in from reference TRBV11-2 and TRBJ1-4): EAGVAQSPRYKIIEKRQSVAFWCNPISGHATLYWYQQILGQGPKLLIQFQNNGVVDDSQLPKDRFSAERLKGVDSTLKIQPAKLEDSAVYLCASSPDGGVANEKLFFGSGTQLSVL.

The genes are TRBV6-5 and TRBJ2-1; 10 positions agree with TRBD2. With 5 bases clipped from V and 7 bases from J, the junction kept 8 bases outside the gene matches. This CDR3 region has 15 residues. The germline V gene has CDR1 MNHEY and CDR2 SVGAGI. CDR3 loop: CASSTSGTSENEQFF. CDR3 nucleotides: TGTGCCAGCAGTACCTCCGGGACTAGCGAGAATGAGCAGTTCTTC.

The chain couples TRBV27 to TRBJ2-1, with a weak D call TRBD2 (5 bases). The CDR3 has 15 residues. The V and J ends lost 2 bases and 2 bases respectively, with 10 bases between them. The V gene's germline CDR1 is MNHEY and CDR2 SMNVEV (reference sequence). The CDR3 loop reads CASSLLPGTYNEQFF. For the CDR3, the DNA is TGTGCCAGCAGTTTACTGCCGGGAACCTACAATGAGCAGTTCTTC.

The chain is built from TRBV7-3 and TRBJ1-1; D unclear. In germline, CDR1 is SGHTA, CDR2 FQGTGA. V was clipped by 3 bases and J by 0 bases, with 5 bases between them. This CDR3 comprises 13 residues. The CDR3 reads CASSFNMNTEAFF. CDR3 bases: TGTGCCAGCAGCTTTAACATGAACACTGAAGCTTTCTTT.